These T cell receptor beta chains were read from a single sample in a study of shared clonotypes between healthy human individuals. The data were produced by immunoSEQ multiplex PCR, yet TCRdb's version contains in-frame clones alone and is incomplete. Altogether about 2.5 million clones are present, 85% to 95% being singletons, with the ten largest covering about 0.41%. Sample: naive CD4+ T cells from PBMCs. Every receptor here comes from a man aged 18-30 years in good health. Some clones in this sample may be carry-over from other donors' samples. Both conserved end residues are trimmed from each CDR3. Clone size is shown for a subset of rows, as once, few, many or a class of expanded clone.

TRBV27	-	ASSSSFGWREQQETQY
TRBV27	-	ASTSFFSARLTGAF
TRBV2	-	ASGTGAGGGQPQH
TRBV5-1	-	ASSLGQSTDTQY
TRBV5-1	once	ASSLVGQGSANYEQY
TRBV4-3	once	ASSQEPGPREQF
TRBV7-2	-	ASTTFLASSYNEQF
TRBV10-3	-	AIRPGQGDDSPLH
TRBV11-2	-	ASSQTTGTEQF
TRBV11-2	-	ASSLFMAGTEAF
TRBV7-2	-	ASSLVRESWETQY
TRBV10-3	-	AISGFGSSYNEQF
TRBV11-1	-	ASSLETNTGELF
TRBV2	-	ASRAGQGGSYEQY
TRBV6-1	-	ASSAGRAGGPAEQF
TRBV5-1	few	ASSLGSGEKLF
TRBV7-7	-	ASSFGRSSYNEQF
TRBV30	-	AWSVGLSGNEQF
TRBV9	-	ASSVASLSYEQY
TRBV18	-	ASSPITGGYGYT
TRBV11-3	-	ASSLRGQDTDTQY
TRBV6-5	-	ASSYLGKGQTYEQY
TRBV7-9	-	ASSPSYSGNTIY
TRBV2	-	ASIFPGFSDEQY
TRBV5-1	-	ASSLGSRTDTDTQY
TRBV7-7	once	ASSPSGTSSGEQF
TRBV2	-	ASAQERNYGYT
TRBV2	-	ASSGDQETQY
TRBV2	once	ARRGQLNTGELF
TRBV13	-	ASSPGTGSSYEQY
TRBV27	-	ASSLKGLAGPIYEQY
TRBV5-5	-	ASSYTTDLGVT
TRBV28	-	ASSLIEGYYGYT
TRBV29-1	once	SVALLAGGEQY
TRBV27	-	ASQGLADTGELF
TRBV18	-	ASSPFSRTEAF
TRBV5-6	once	ASSLGLRDPDTGELF
TRBV28	-	ASSYLGVEGGRKTQY
TRBV30	-	AWSVRGRGYTEAF
TRBV7-2	-	ASGTLNTGELF
TRBV18	-	ASSPPSSNEQF
TRBV10-3	-	AISPNRGRSYNSPLH
TRBV11-2	-	ASSARTGGIGAF
TRBV29-1	once	SVSSWDEQY
TRBV19	-	ASRIYMNTEAF
TRBV28	-	ATRGSRSEKLF
TRBV7-2	-	ASSLGRGVGYT
TRBV7-2	-	ASSLALAGGPYEQY
TRBV29-1	once	SVEDRSSGNEQY
TRBV30	-	AWRGLAGGPFYEQY
TRBV7-2	once	ASSFLGLANTGELF
TRBV25-1	once	ASSEYSAQDNYGYT
TRBV11-2	-	ASSRPSRRGNQETQY
TRBV7-2	-	ASSPSGTGGVSPY
TRBV6-5	-	ASSRGTANQPQH